This T cell receptor (beta chain) was identified in a study of T cell responses to AZD1222 COVID-19 vaccine (dated by TCRdb to 2020 to 2023). Regarding the research as a whole: A total of 230 to 250 trial participants underwent TCR sequencing, of whom 207 had received two doses of AZD1222 and 26 had received two doses of the MenACWY control vaccine. Trial participants were enrolled by age into 18-55, 56-69 and 70-plus year subgroups, with 148, 28 and 57 TCR-sequenced participants respectively.

CDR1 and CDR2 are read off the germline V gene as SQVTM and ANQGSEA. Trimming takes 6 bases off V and 2 bases off J; junction bases not matched to a gene: 6. The CDR3 has 13 amino acids, counting the end cysteine and phenylalanine. The entry retains the CDR3 DNA only, 39 bases that are in frame from base 1. Remarks on this clone: No cognate antigen has been identified for it. Base quality data are lacking; no much larger clone is found one base away.

The time point label, read with the paper, signifies: about 28 days (+/-7) after the second vaccine dose. AZD1222 recipients whose second dose came at about 4 weeks and those whose second dose came at about 12 weeks were combined into one group, since spike-specific TCR depth and breadth did not differ between the two schedules. Samples from vaccinated people were obtained from the UK trials COV001 and COV002, which included a single-blind randomized controlled phase 2/3 trial of AZD1222 (ChAdOx1 nCoV-19) in healthy adults. For TCRbeta chain sequencing, PBMC samples from trial participants were taken at day 0 and at day 28 after the second dose. The full study reports these points: The whole spike protein was spanned by vaccine-associated CD4 TCRs, and dominant responses were seen in regions 160-218 and 743-854. Reportedly, close to half of the unique spike-specific TCRs recognized epitopes lying outside the regions that are mutated in the B.1.351 and B.1.1.7 variants. After two AZD1222 doses, both the breadth and the depth of spike-specific TCRs were significantly higher than at day 0 and than in MenACWY recipients. The 56-69-year group was small, and its depth increase did not reach significance, likely because of low power. Conclusions about previously exposed vaccinees are limited, since just 6 or 7 AZD1222 recipients were seropositive for SARS-CoV-2 at baseline. Because no day 14 peak-response samples were available, repertoires were characterized only after the peak T cell response. Participants were mostly white British and included more females than males, and it was suggested by the authors that clonal diversity may have been underestimated.

The CDR3 regions of human TCRbeta chains were analyzed by immunosequencing. From the authors' description of their analysis: TCRs in the repertoires were matched against a reference library of SARS-CoV-2-specific TCRs that had been generated with the MIRA antigen-specificity platform. Breadth was defined as the fraction of unique TCRs that were SARS-CoV-2-associated. Depth was defined as the fraction of total T cells that were SARS-CoV-2-associated. Using the MIRA data, each spike-specific TCR was assigned both to the spike region to which the TCR was reactive and to a CD4 or CD8 class. Log10-transformed breadth and depth values were compared by one-way ANOVA with Sidak's multiple comparisons tests. As stored in TCRdb, this immuneACCESS dataset retains in-frame rearrangements with V and J assigned. A fraction of the clones does not appear; measured against another copy, unresolved V genes explain less than half of the discrepancy, and the remainder lacks a known reason. Clone size and the V and J calls come from that table; the DNA yielded D and trimming. The sample table contains fewer than 90,000 clones; only one count was recorded for about nine tenths of them. The ten biggest clones cover about 9.9% of the sample.

This sequence uses TRBV29-1 and TRBJ2-7; a stretch of 8 junction bases matches TRBD1. This clonotype was obtained from an adult who received the AZD1222 COVID-19 vaccine. The sequenced sample was peripheral blood, obtained 28 days after the second AZD1222 dose. The CDR3 region: CSVRTGRPYEQYF. The nucleotides read TGCAGCGTGCGGACAGGGAGACCCTACGAGCAGTACTTC.